This entry features one T cell receptor (beta chain) sequence. TCRdb's copy holds only in-frame clones and misses some; the assay was immunoSEQ multiplex PCR. The sample carries roughly 220,000 clones, 75% to 95% recorded once. From germline, CDR1 is MNHEY and CDR2 SMNVEV (reference sequence). The CDR3 is 14 amino acids. V was trimmed by 2 bases and J by 7 bases, leaving 11 bases between them. This specimen comes from a study of cytomegalovirus exposure and HLA in healthy donors. This TCR was sampled from a woman in her late teens or twenties in good health and CMV-seronegative. Sequencing used PBMCs. The chain employs TRBV27 and TRBJ2-2, with D possibly TRBD2 on 5 matching bases. In nucleotides, the CDR3 is TGTGCCAGCAGTTTAACTAGTTCTTTCGGGGAGCTGTTTTTT. Residues: CASSLTSSFGELFF.